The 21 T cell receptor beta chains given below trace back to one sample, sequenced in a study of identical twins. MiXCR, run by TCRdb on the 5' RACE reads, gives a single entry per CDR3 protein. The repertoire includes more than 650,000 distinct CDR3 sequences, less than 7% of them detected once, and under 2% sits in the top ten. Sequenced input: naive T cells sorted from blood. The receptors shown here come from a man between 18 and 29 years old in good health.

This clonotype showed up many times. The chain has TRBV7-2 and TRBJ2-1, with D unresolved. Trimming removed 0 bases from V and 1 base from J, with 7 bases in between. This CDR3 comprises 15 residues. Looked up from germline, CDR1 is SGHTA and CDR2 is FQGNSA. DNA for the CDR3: TGTGCCAGCAGCTTAGCCCCCCCATCCTACAATGAGCAGTTCTTC. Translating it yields CASSLAPPSYNEQFF.

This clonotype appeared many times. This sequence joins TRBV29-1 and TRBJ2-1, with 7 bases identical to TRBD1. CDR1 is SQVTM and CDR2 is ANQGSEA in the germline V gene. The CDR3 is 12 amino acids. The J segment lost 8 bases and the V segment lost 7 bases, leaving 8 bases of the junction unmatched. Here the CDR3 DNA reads TGCAGCGCTGGGACAGTGGCCGATGAGCAGTTCTTC. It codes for CSAGTVADEQFF.

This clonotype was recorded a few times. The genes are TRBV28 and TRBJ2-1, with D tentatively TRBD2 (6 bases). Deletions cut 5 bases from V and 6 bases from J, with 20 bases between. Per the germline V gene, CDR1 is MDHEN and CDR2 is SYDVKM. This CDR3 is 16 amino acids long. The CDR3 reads CASSLLIGGPSNEQFF. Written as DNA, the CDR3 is TGTGCCAGCAGTCTCCTCATAGGAGGGCCGAGCAATGAGCAGTTCTTC.

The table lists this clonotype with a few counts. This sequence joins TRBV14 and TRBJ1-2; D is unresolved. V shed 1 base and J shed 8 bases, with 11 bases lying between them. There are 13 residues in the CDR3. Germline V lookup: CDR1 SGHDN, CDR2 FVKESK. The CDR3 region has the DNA TGTGCCAGCAGCCAAGCCGGAAGCTGGGGCTACACCTTC. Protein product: CASSQAGSWGYTF.

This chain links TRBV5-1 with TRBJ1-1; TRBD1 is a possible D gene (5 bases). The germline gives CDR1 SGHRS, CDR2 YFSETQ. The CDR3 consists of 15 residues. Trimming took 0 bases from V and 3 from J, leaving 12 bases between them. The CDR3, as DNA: TGCGCCAGCAGCTTGGTAGGGGATCGTGACACTGAAGCTTTCTTT. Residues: CASSLVGDRDTEAFF.

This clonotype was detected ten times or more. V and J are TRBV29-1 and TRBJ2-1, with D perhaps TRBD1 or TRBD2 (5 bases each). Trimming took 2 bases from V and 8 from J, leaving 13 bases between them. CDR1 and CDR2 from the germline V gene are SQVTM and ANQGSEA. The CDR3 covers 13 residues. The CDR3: CSVEQGLGDEQFF. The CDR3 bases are TGCAGCGTTGAACAGGGCCTCGGGGATGAGCAGTTCTTC.

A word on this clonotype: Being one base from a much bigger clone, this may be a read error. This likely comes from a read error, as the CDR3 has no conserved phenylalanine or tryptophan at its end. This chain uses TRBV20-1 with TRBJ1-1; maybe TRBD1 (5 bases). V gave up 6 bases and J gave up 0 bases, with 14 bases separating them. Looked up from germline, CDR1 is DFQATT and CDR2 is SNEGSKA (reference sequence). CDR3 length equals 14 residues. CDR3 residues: CSATGGTVNTEAFI. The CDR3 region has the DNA TGCAGTGCAACCGGGGGGACCGTGAACACTGAAGCTTTCATT.

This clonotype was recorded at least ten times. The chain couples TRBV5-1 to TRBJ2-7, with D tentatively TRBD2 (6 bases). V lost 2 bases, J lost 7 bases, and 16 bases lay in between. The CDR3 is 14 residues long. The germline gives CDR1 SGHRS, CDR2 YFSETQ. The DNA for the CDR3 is TGCGCCAGCAGCTTCGGCGGGACCCAAAATGAGCAGTACGTC. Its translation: CASSFGGTQNEQYV.

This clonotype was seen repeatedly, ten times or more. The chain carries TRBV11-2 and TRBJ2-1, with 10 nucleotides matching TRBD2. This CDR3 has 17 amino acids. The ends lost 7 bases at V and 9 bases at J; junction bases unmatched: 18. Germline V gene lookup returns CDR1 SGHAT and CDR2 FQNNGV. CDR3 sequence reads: CASTEPLAGVFRSEQFF. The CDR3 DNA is TGTGCCAGCACCGAACCCCTAGCGGGAGTATTTAGGAGTGAGCAGTTCTTC.

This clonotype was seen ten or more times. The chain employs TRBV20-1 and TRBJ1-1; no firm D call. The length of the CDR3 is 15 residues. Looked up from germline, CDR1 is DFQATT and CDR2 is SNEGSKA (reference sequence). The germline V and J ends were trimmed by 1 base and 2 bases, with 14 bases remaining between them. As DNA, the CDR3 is TGCAGTGCTAGAGTAGCAGACACGGCAAACACTGAAGCTTTCTTT. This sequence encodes CSARVADTANTEAFF.

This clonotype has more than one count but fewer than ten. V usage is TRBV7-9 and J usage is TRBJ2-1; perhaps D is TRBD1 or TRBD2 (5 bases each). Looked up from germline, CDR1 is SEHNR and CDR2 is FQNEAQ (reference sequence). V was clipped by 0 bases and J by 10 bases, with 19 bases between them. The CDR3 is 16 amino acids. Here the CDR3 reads CASSLAQGPNGWEQFF. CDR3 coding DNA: TGTGCCAGCAGCTTAGCGCAGGGACCCAACGGTTGGGAGCAGTTCTTC.

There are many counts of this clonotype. CDR3 coding DNA: TGTGCCATTCAGGAGGGAGCCAAAAACATTCAGTACTTC. It specifies CAIQEGAKNIQYF. The chain employs TRBV7-8 and TRBJ2-4; D is perhaps TRBD2 (6 bases). Germline assignment: CDR1 SGHVS and CDR2 FQNEAQ. Deletions cut 10 bases from V and 0 bases from J, with 10 bases between. The CDR3 totals 13 residues.

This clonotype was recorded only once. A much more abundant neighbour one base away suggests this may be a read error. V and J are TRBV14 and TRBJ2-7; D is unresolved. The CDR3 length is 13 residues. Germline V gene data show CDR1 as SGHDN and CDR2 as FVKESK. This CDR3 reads CASSRVGPREQDF. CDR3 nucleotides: TGTGCCAGCAGCCGGGTCGGGCCTCGCGAGCAGGACTTC.

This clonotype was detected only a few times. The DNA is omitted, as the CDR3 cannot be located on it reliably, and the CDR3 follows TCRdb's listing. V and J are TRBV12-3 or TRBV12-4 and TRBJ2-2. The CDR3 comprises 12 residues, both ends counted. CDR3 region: CASGGTPGSCFF.

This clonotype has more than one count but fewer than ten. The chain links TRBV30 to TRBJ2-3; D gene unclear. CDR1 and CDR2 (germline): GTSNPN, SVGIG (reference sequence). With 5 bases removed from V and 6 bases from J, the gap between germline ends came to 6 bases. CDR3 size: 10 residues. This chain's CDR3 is CAWASDTQYF. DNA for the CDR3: TGTGCCTGGGCGTCGGATACGCAGTATTTT.

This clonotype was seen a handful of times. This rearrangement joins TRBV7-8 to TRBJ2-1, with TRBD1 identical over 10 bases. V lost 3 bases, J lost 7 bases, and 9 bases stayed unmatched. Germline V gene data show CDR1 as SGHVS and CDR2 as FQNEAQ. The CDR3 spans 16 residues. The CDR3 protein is CASSLARTGGLNEQFF. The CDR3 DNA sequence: TGTGCCAGCAGCTTGGCTCGGACAGGGGGTCTGAATGAGCAGTTCTTC.

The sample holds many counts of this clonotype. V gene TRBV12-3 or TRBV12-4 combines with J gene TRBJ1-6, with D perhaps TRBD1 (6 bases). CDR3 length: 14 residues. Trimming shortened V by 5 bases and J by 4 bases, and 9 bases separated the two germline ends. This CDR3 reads CASSGTGYNSPLHF. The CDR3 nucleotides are TGTGCCAGCAGTGGTACAGGGTATAATTCACCCCTCCACTTT.

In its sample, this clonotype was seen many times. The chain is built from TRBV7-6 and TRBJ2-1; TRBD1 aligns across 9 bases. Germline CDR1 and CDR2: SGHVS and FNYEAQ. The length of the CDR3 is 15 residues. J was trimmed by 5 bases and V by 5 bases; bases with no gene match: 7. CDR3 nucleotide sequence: TGTGCCAGCAGCCTCGCGACAGGGGGTAACAATGAGCAGTTCTTC. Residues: CASSLATGGNNEQFF.

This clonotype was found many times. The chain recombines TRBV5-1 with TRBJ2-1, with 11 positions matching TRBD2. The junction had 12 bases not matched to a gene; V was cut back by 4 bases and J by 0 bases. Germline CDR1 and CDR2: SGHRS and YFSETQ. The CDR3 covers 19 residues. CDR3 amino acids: CASSLRTSGLYSSYNEQFF. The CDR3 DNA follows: TGCGCCAGCAGCCTAAGGACTAGCGGGCTTTATAGCTCCTACAATGAGCAGTTCTTC.

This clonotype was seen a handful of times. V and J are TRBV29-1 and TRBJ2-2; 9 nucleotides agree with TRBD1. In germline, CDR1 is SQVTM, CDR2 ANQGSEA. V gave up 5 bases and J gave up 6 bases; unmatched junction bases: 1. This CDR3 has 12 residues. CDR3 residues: CSVTGGPGELFF. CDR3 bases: TGCAGCGTTACAGGGGGCCCCGGGGAGCTGTTTTTT.

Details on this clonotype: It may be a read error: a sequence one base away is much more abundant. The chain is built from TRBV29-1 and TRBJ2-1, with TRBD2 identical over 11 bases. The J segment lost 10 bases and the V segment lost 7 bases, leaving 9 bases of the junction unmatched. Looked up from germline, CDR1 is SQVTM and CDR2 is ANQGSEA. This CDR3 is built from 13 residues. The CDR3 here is CSAIAGGLGEQFF. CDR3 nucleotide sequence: TGCAGCGCCATAGCGGGAGGGCTTGGAGAGCAGTTCTTC.